One sample yielded the 23 T cell receptor beta chains listed below, sequenced in a study of CD8 T cells in Susac syndrome. RNA was extracted with the RNeasy kit, and a quantity of roughly 0.5 to 1 ug was reverse transcribed using random hexamers. TCRdb processed the immunoSEQ multiplex PCR reads anew with MiXCR; each CDR3 protein has one entry. The repertoire consists of approximately 120,000 distinct CDR3 sequences, with roughly 95% occurring once and the leading ten covering 0.09% to 0.1%. Sequenced: CD4+ T cells from PBMCs. Receptors originate from a human donor in good health.

This rearrangement joins TRBV29-1 to TRBJ2-3; possible D gene TRBD1, 6 bases. With 6 bases removed from V and 2 bases from J, the gap between germline ends came to 9 bases. This CDR3 has 12 residues. Per germline, CDR1 SQVTM and CDR2 ANQGSEA. The CDR3 sequence: CSVRTDTDTQYF. The CDR3 nucleotides read TGCAGCGTAAGGACAGACACAGATACGCAGTATTTT.

The CDR3 DNA is TGCGCCAGCAGCTTGGTTGTCGACACAGATACGCAGTATTTT. Translation: CASSLVVDTDTQYF. This chain connects TRBV5-1 to TRBJ2-3; no reliable D call. Trimming took off 0 bases at V and 2 bases at J, with 7 bases between the two ends. CDR1 and CDR2 (germline): SGHRS, YFSETQ. The CDR3 loop spans 14 amino acids. The full variable domain, with the rest looked up from reference TRBV5-1 and TRBJ2-3, is KAGVTQTPRYLIKTRGQQVTLSCSPISGHRSVSWYQQTPGQGLQFLFEYFSETQRNKGNFPGRFSGRQFSNSRSEMNVSTLELGDSALYLCASSLVVDTDTQYFGPGTRLTVL.

The CDR3 nucleotides are TGCGCCAGCAGCCAAATGACGGCTTTTTACACCGAGCAGTACTTC. It codes for CASSQMTAFYTEQYF. The chain links TRBV4-1 to TRBJ2-7; D is uncertain. Germline CDR1 and CDR2: MGHRA and YSYEKL. Trimming left V 2 bases short and J 6 bases short, with 17 bases between. The CDR3 contains 15 residues.

The V and J genes are TRBV7-9 and TRBJ1-2, with no clear D. CDR1 is SEHNR, CDR2 FQNEAQ, per germline (reference sequence). The CDR3 length is 13 residues. Trimming left V 1 base short and J 4 bases short, with 7 bases between. The DNA of the CDR3 is TGTGCCAGCAGCTTAGGCGGAACCTATGGCTACACCTTC. Residues: CASSLGGTYGYTF. The entire variable domain, with the rest obtained from reference TRBV7-9 and TRBJ1-2, is as follows: DTGVSQNPRHKITKRGQNVTFRCDPISEHNRLYWYRQTLGQGPEFLTYFQNEAQLEKSRLLSDRFSAERPKGSFSTLEIQRTEQGDSAMYLCASSLGGTYGYTFGSGTRLTVV.

This chain joins TRBV19 and TRBJ2-3; no definite D call. The V end was cut by 3 bases, the J end by 7 bases, with 11 bases between. In germline, CDR1 is LNHDA, CDR2 SQIVND (reference sequence). The CDR3 loop spans 13 amino acids. The CDR3 here is CASSMGDVNTQYF. The CDR3 region has the DNA TGTGCCAGTAGTATGGGTGACGTTAATACGCAGTATTTT.

The chain combines TRBV28 with TRBJ2-2, with D possibly TRBD2 on 5 matching bases. The CDR3 covers 10 residues. Looked up from germline, CDR1 is MDHEN and CDR2 is SYDVKM. Trimming removed 10 bases from V and 6 bases from J, with 6 bases in between. This chain's CDR3 is CAIGAGELFF. Written as DNA, the CDR3 is TGTGCCATCGGGGCCGGGGAGCTGTTTTTT.

The chain uses TRBV10-3 and TRBJ2-3; D gene unclear. The CDR3 is 12 residues long. Deletions cut 0 bases from V and 4 bases from J, with 2 bases between. Germline CDR1 and CDR2: ENHRY and SYGVKD. CDR3 residues: CAISESPDTQYF. In DNA form, the CDR3 reads TGTGCCATCAGTGAGTCCCCAGATACGCAGTATTTT.

This sequence joins TRBV12-3 or TRBV12-4 and TRBJ2-1, with D tentatively TRBD1 (6 bases). There are 12 residues in the CDR3. V was cut by 6 bases and J by 12 bases, with 15 bases left in between. Here the CDR3 DNA reads TGTGCCAGCAGCTTCGGACAGCCGCGGCAGTTCTTC. The encoded protein is CASSFGQPRQFF.

Details on this clonotype: The germline gene is not matched at one end of the junction; a read error may be the cause. The chain recombines TRBV5-1 with TRBJ2-1; 9 nucleotides agree with TRBD1. The length of the CDR3 is 15 residues. Germline V lookup: CDR1 SGHRS, CDR2 YFSETQ. CDR3 DNA sequence: TGCGCCAGCAGCAGCGGGACAGGGAGCTACGATGAGCAGTTCTTC. The encoded protein is CASSSGTGSYDEQFF.

This clonotype was seen only once. V usage is TRBV27 and J usage is TRBJ2-6; a weak D match, TRBD1 (5 bases). V was shortened by 5 bases and J by 2 bases, with 13 bases between the two germline ends. The CDR3 totals 16 residues. Germline V gene sequence: CDR1 MNHEY, CDR2 SMNVEV (reference sequence). CDR3 in DNA: TGTGCCAGCAGTCCTCAACCCAGGGCTGGGGCCAACGTCCTGACTTTC. Its protein is CASSPQPRAGANVLTF.

This clonotype was found a few times. This chain uses TRBV12-5 with TRBJ2-2; the D is unclear. CDR1 and CDR2 (germline): LGHNT, FRNRAP. The V and J ends lost 6 bases and 2 bases respectively, with 4 bases between them. This CDR3 has 12 amino acids. The CDR3 sequence: CASGLNTGELFF. DNA of the CDR3: TGTGCTAGTGGGCTTAACACCGGGGAGCTGTTTTTT.

The CDR3 loop is CASSIRDPANTQYF. CDR3 DNA: TGTGCCAGCAGTATCCGGGACCCAGCAAATACGCAGTATTTT. The chain has TRBV28 and TRBJ2-3; TRBD1 or TRBD2 may be the D gene (5 bases each). Germline values: CDR1 MDHEN, CDR2 SYDVKM. Between the trimmed V and J ends, which lost 5 bases and 7 bases, there was a span of 16 bases. The CDR3 has 14 residues. Together with reference TRBV28 and TRBJ2-3, the CDR3 gives the full variable domain: DVKVTQSSRYLVKRTGEKVFLECVQDMDHENMFWYRQDPGLGLRLIYFSYDVKMKEKGDIPEGYSVSREKKERFSLILESASTNQTSMYLCASSIRDPANTQYFGPGTRLTVL.

This chain links TRBV7-2 with TRBJ1-4; D may be TRBD1 (5 bases). This CDR3 is built from 14 residues. V dropped 1 base and J dropped 10 bases, with 13 bases sitting between them. Germline V gene lookup returns CDR1 SGHTA and CDR2 FQGNSA. CDR3 region: CASSLGGGRGKLFF. The CDR3 DNA reads as TGTGCCAGCAGCTTAGGGGGAGGGAGGGGAAAACTGTTTTTT. Using reference TRBV7-2 and TRBJ1-4 for the parts outside the CDR3, the full variable domain is GAGVSQSPSNKVTEKGKDVELRCDPISGHTALYWYRQSLGQGLEFLIYFQGNSAPDKSGLPSDRFSAERTGGSVSTLTIQRTQQEDSAVYLCASSLGGGRGKLFFGSGTQLSVL.

The chain joins TRBV18 to TRBJ2-6, with no clear D. Germline CDR1 is KGHSH and CDR2 is LQKENI. The CDR3 is made up of 16 amino acids. V shed 3 bases and J shed 0 bases, with 9 bases lying between them. CDR3 amino acids: CASSPGALSGANVLTF. The CDR3 DNA reads as TGTGCCAGCTCACCCGGCGCGCTCTCTGGGGCCAACGTCCTGACTTTC.

This clonotype was found once. The J gene is TRBJ2-7, the V gene TRBV5-6; 12 bases match TRBD1. V lost 3 bases, J lost 4 bases, and 5 bases stayed unmatched. Germline V gene data show CDR1 as SGHDT and CDR2 as YYEEEE. The CDR3 totals 15 residues. CDR3 region: CASSWGTGGLYEQYF. The CDR3 DNA reads as TGTGCCAGCAGCTGGGGGACAGGGGGCCTTTACGAGCAGTACTTC. The variable domain in full, with the rest retrieved from reference TRBV5-6 and TRBJ2-7, is DAGVTQSPTHLIKTRGQQVTLRCSPKSGHDTVSWYQQALGQGPQFIFQYYEEEERQRGNFPDRFSGHQFPNYSSELNVNALLLGDSALYLCASSWGTGGLYEQYFGPGTRLTVT.

This clonotype was found once. This rearrangement joins TRBV28 to TRBJ1-3; D may be TRBD1 (5 bases). Trimming took 6 bases from V and 3 from J, leaving 9 bases between them. The CDR3 extends over 13 amino acids. The germline CDR1 and CDR2 sequences are MDHEN and SYDVKM. The CDR3 spells CASSPGLGNTIYF. The CDR3 coding sequence is TGTGCCAGCAGCCCGGGGCTTGGAAACACCATATATTTT.

The V call is TRBV18, the J call TRBJ2-1; D may correspond to TRBD1 or TRBD2 (5 bases each). CDR1 and CDR2 (germline): KGHSH, LQKENI. With 3 bases removed from V and 8 bases from J, the gap between germline ends came to 11 bases. This CDR3 has 13 amino acids. The CDR3 loop is CASSPLGDHEQFF. The CDR3 DNA sequence: TGTGCCAGCTCACCTCTGGGGGACCATGAGCAGTTCTTC.

The rearrangement joins TRBV7-2 to TRBJ1-5; 8 bases line up with TRBD1. There are 16 residues in the CDR3. The germline V gene has CDR1 SGHTA and CDR2 FQGNSA. Trimming took 3 bases from V and 5 from J; bases not matched to a gene: 9. The chain's CDR3 is CASSFTRGQGDQPQHF. The DNA for the CDR3 is TGTGCCAGCAGCTTCACCCGCGGACAGGGTGATCAGCCCCAGCATTTT.

The genes are TRBV4-1 and TRBJ2-3, with TRBD2 identical over 9 bases. The ends lost 1 base at V and 6 bases at J; junction bases unmatched: 8. The germline V gene has CDR1 MGHRA and CDR2 YSYEKL. CDR3 length equals 16 residues. The CDR3 reads CASSQGASGVTDTQYF. CDR3 nucleotides: TGCGCCAGCAGCCAAGGAGCTAGCGGGGTTACCGATACGCAGTATTTT.

The chain carries TRBV3-1 and TRBJ2-4; no definite D call. Germline values: CDR1 LGHDT, CDR2 YNNKEL (reference sequence). The CDR3 extends over 20 amino acids. V was pared by 0 bases and J by 0 bases, with 21 bases between. This CDR3 reads CASSQDLSLAGILAKNIQYF. The CDR3 DNA follows: TGTGCCAGCAGCCAAGATTTGTCGTTAGCAGGTATACTAGCCAAAAACATTCAGTACTTC.

V usage is TRBV6-5 and J usage is TRBJ1-1; maybe TRBD1 (5 bases). From germline, CDR1 is MNHEY and CDR2 SVGAGI. This CDR3 contains 13 residues. The V end was cut by 0 bases, the J end by 9 bases, with 11 bases between. Here the CDR3 DNA reads TGTGCCAGCAGTTACTCGTGGGGCTGGCAAGCTTTCTTT. Translation: CASSYSWGWQAFF.

The gene calls are TRBV6-1 and TRBJ2-3; 12 bases line up with TRBD2. The CDR3 sequence is 16 residues long. The ends lost 7 bases at V and 0 bases at J; junction bases unmatched: 5. Germline CDR1 and CDR2: MNHNS and SASEGT. CDR3 nucleotides: TGTGCCAGCAACCCCGGGACTAGCGGGAGCACAGATACGCAGTATTTT. Protein product: CASNPGTSGSTDTQYF.

The chain employs TRBV7-9 and TRBJ1-4; 10 bases agree with TRBD1. Germline V gives CDR1 SEHNR, CDR2 FQNEAQ (reference sequence). With 6 bases clipped from V and 8 bases from J, the junction kept 6 bases outside the gene matches. This CDR3 region has 14 residues. CDR3 nucleotide sequence: TGTGCCAGCAGATGGACAGGGGGGAACGAAAAACTGTTTTTT. This translates into CASRWTGGNEKLFF.